Shown below are 21 T cell receptor beta chains from a single sample sequenced in a study of cytomegalovirus exposure and HLA in healthy donors. PCR involved 60 Vbeta and 13 Jbeta primers. The assay was immunoSEQ multiplex PCR, and TCRdb's table has in-frame clones only and misses some. In the table there are approximately 140,000 clones, roughly 80% of which are singletons. What was sequenced was PBMCs. The source of these receptors is a human donor in good health.

J is TRBJ1-1 and V is TRBV10-3, with D hard to call. The V and J ends lost 4 bases and 4 bases respectively, with 16 bases between them. CDR1 ENHRY and CDR2 SYGVKD come from the germline V gene. The CDR3 extends over 15 amino acids. CDR3 region: CAISAAGIHATEAFF. The CDR3 nucleotides are TGTGCCATCAGTGCTGCGGGGATTCACGCCACTGAAGCTTTCTTT.

The chain carries TRBV14 and TRBJ1-2; D remains ambiguous. V was clipped by 3 bases and J by 4 bases, with 9 bases between them. CDR1 and CDR2 (germline): SGHDN, FVKESK. The CDR3 runs to 13 residues. The CDR3 region has the DNA TGTGCCAGCAGCCAGGGGAGCCTCTATGGCTACACCTTC. Translation: CASSQGSLYGYTF.

The chain is built from TRBV14 and TRBJ1-1; D remains unclear. CDR1 and CDR2 (germline): SGHDN, FVKESK. Trimming left V 6 bases short and J 1 base short, with 9 bases between. CDR3 length: 13 residues. The CDR3: CASSRNKNTEAFF. Here the CDR3 DNA reads TGTGCCAGCAGTCGCAACAAGAACACTGAAGCTTTCTTT.

The rearrangement links TRBV14 to TRBJ2-1, with D possibly matching TRBD2 (5 bases). The CDR3 extends over 15 amino acids. CDR1 is SGHDN, CDR2 FVKESK, per germline. V shed 4 bases and J shed 8 bases, with 18 bases lying between them. This chain's CDR3 is CASSPDYNQRDEQFF. For the CDR3, the DNA is TGTGCCAGCAGCCCTGACTACAACCAACGCGATGAGCAGTTCTTC.

This clone was found once. The DNA for the CDR3 is TGTGCCAGCAGCTTTCACCCCGGACTAGCGGGAATAGATGAGCAGTTCTTC. Translating gives CASSFHPGLAGIDEQFF. The chain links TRBV7-2 to TRBJ2-1; 12 bases line up with TRBD2. From germline, CDR1 is SGHTA and CDR2 FQGNSA. CDR3 length: 17 residues. V shed 3 bases, J shed 8 bases, and the junction held 11 bases outside the gene matches.

CDR3 region: CSASRGGQGPSGANVLTF. CDR3 DNA sequence: TGCAGCGCCTCCCGGGGGGGACAGGGCCCCTCTGGGGCCAACGTCCTGACTTTC. V gene TRBV29-1 combines with J gene TRBJ2-6; a weak D match, TRBD1 (9 bases). CDR1 and CDR2 from the germline V gene are SQVTM and ANQGSEA. The length of the CDR3 is 18 residues. V lost 7 bases and J 0 bases, leaving 22 bases between the germline ends.

On this clone itself: Germline is not matched at one junction end, which may reflect a read error. The genes are TRBV7-9 and TRBJ2-7; D is unresolved. The germline gives CDR1 SEHNR, CDR2 FQNEAQ (reference sequence). The CDR3 runs to 14 residues. CDR3 protein: CSSSAYDKNYEQYF. DNA for the CDR3: TGTTCCAGCAGCGCCTACGATAAGAACTACGAGCAGTACTTC.

This sequence joins TRBV28 and TRBJ2-7; 8 positions match TRBD2. V gave up 6 bases and J gave up 8 bases; unmatched junction bases: 18. This CDR3 region has 16 residues. Germline V gene data show CDR1 as MDHEN and CDR2 as SYDVKM. CDR3 sequence reads: CASSLLTSGSPYKQYF. In DNA form, the CDR3 reads TGTGCCAGCAGCCTACTTACTAGCGGCTCCCCCTATAAGCAGTACTTC. Full variable domain (rest looked up from reference TRBV28 and TRBJ2-7): DVKVTQSSRYLVKRTGEKVFLECVQDMDHENMFWYRQDPGLGLRLIYFSYDVKMKEKGDIPEGYSVSREKKERFSLILESASTNQTSMYLCASSLLTSGSPYKQYFGPGTRLTVT.

The chain joins TRBV5-1 to TRBJ2-2; 9 bases align to TRBD2. Losses at the gene ends were 6 bases for V and 11 bases for J; bases not matched to a gene: 17. The CDR3 runs 16 residues. Germline V CDR1 and CDR2: SGHRS, YFSETQ. The CDR3 coding sequence is TGCGCCAGCATTTCTGCACCAGTAGCGGGAGTGTATGAGCTGTTTTTT. Translation: CASISAPVAGVYELFF. Full variable domain (remainder filled in from reference TRBV5-1 and TRBJ2-2): KAGVTQTPRYLIKTRGQQVTLSCSPISGHRSVSWYQQTPGQGLQFLFEYFSETQRNKGNFPGRFSGRQFSNSRSEMNVSTLELGDSALYLCASISAPVAGVYELFFGEGSRLTVL.

The chain carries TRBV29-1 and TRBJ2-1; D perhaps matches TRBD1 (5 bases). V was shortened by 7 bases and J by 5 bases, with 18 bases between the two germline ends. This CDR3 is 14 amino acids long. CDR1 and CDR2 from the germline V gene are SQVTM and ANQGSEA. The CDR3 loop reads CSGSDLDIHNEQFF. The CDR3 bases are TGCAGCGGCTCGGACCTGGACATTCACAATGAGCAGTTCTTC.

V usage is TRBV28 and J usage is TRBJ1-2, with 7 positions matching TRBD1. Trimming cost V 5 bases and J 2 bases; bases outside gene matches: 8. CDR1 is MDHEN, CDR2 SYDVKM, per germline. This CDR3 is 15 amino acids long. The CDR3: CASSHLSTGNYGYTF. The CDR3 nucleotides read TGTGCCAGCAGTCACTTATCGACAGGGAACTATGGCTACACCTTC.

This chain uses TRBV28 with TRBJ1-3, with 7 bases that match TRBD1. The junction had 15 bases not matched to a gene; V was cut back by 6 bases and J by 4 bases. The CDR3 extends over 17 amino acids. The germline CDR1 and CDR2 sequences are MDHEN and SYDVKM. The CDR3, as DNA: TGTGCCAGCAGCACGGCCGCCTTGGCACAGGGGGGAAACACCATATATTTT. Protein sequence: CASSTAALAQGGNTIYF.

This sequence joins TRBV19 and TRBJ2-3, with 11 nucleotides matching TRBD2. CDR1 and CDR2 (germline): LNHDA, SQIVND (reference sequence). V lost 6 bases to trimming and J lost 7 bases; unmatched junction nucleotides: 9. CDR3 length equals 15 residues. The CDR3 is CASRETSGAGHTQYF. The CDR3 DNA sequence: TGTGCCAGTAGGGAGACTAGCGGGGCCGGCCATACGCAGTATTTT.

The V call is TRBV5-6, the J call TRBJ1-1; D not certain. This CDR3 comprises 12 residues. Germline loops: CDR1 SGHDT, CDR2 YYEEEE. Trimming removed 2 bases from V and 0 bases from J, with 2 bases in between. The CDR3 here is CASSFMNTEAFF. CDR3 nucleotides: TGTGCCAGCAGCTTCATGAACACTGAAGCTTTCTTT.

The rearrangement links TRBV10-3 to TRBJ2-2, with 10 bases aligning to TRBD1. After removal of 4 bases from V and 0 bases from J, the junction contained 8 bases not matched to a gene. The CDR3 is 18 amino acids. Germline lookup yields CDR1 ENHRY and CDR2 SYGVKD. The CDR3 DNA follows: TGTGCCATCAGTGTTCCGGGACAGGGGTGGCCGAACACCGGGGAGCTGTTTTTT. Encoded protein: CAISVPGQGWPNTGELFF.

Comment on this clone: At one end, the junction sequence differs from germline, possibly due to a read error. Other DNA sequences from this sample encode an identical CDR3 as well. The chain employs TRBV6-5 and TRBJ1-5; TRBD1 aligns across 8 bases. The CDR3 covers 16 residues. Germline CDR1 and CDR2: MNHEY and SVGAGI. The CDR3, as DNA: TGTGCCAGCAGTTCGGACAGGGATTATAGCAATCAGCCCCAGCATTTC. Translated, it gives CASSSDRDYSNQPQHF.

The rearrangement links TRBV15 to TRBJ1-2, with D possibly matching TRBD1 (5 bases). Between the trimmed V and J ends, which lost 5 bases and 1 base, there was a span of 14 bases. CDR3 length equals 15 residues. The V gene's germline CDR1 is LNHNV and CDR2 YYDKDF (reference sequence). The CDR3 protein is CATSPDSRFNYGYTF. DNA of the CDR3: TGTGCCACCAGCCCTGACAGCCGTTTTAACTATGGCTACACCTTC. Based on the CDR3 plus reference TRBV15 and TRBJ1-2, the full variable domain is DAMVIQNPRYQVTQFGKPVTLSCSQTLNHNVMYWYQQKSSQAPKLLFHYYDKDFNNEADTPDNFQSRRPNTSFCFLDIRSPGLGDTAMYLCATSPDSRFNYGYTFGSGTRLTVV.

The chain combines TRBV27 with TRBJ2-7; no clear D. The CDR3 covers 13 residues. The germline V and J ends were trimmed by 3 bases and 5 bases, with 11 bases remaining between them. CDR1 MNHEY and CDR2 SMNVEV come from the germline V gene (reference sequence). CDR3 sequence (DNA): TGTGCCAGCAGTTTTAATCGGGTGAACGAGCAGTACTTC. It specifies CASSFNRVNEQYF.

The sample holds a few counts of this clone. The V gene is TRBV4-3, the J gene TRBJ1-5; D is undetermined. Germline V gives CDR1 LGHNA, CDR2 YSLEER. The CDR3 covers 16 residues. Trimming shortened V by 0 bases and J by 2 bases, and 11 bases separated the two germline ends. The CDR3 coding sequence is TGCGCCAGCAGCCAAGATACCTGGGCCGGCAATCAGCCCCAGCATTTT. Translated, it gives CASSQDTWAGNQPQHF.

The chain employs TRBV9 and TRBJ1-1; no firm D call. Trimming cost V 0 bases and J 2 bases, with 11 bases left between them. The CDR3 is 15 residues long. Germline lookup yields CDR1 SGDLS and CDR2 YYNGEE. CDR3 nucleotides: TGTGCCAGCAGCGTAGGTAGGAGTCCTAACACTGAAGCTTTCTTT. Amino acids: CASSVGRSPNTEAFF.

The V call is TRBV11-2, the J call TRBJ2-7; D may be TRBD2 (5 bases). This CDR3 contains 13 residues. The V end was cut by 5 bases, the J end by 5 bases, with 13 bases between. Germline V gene data show CDR1 as SGHAT and CDR2 as FQNNGV. CDR3 coding DNA: TGTGCCAGCAGCACACGGACTTCCCACGAGCAGTACTTC. Its protein is CASSTRTSHEQYF.